This record covers a single TCR beta chain. The assay was immunoSEQ multiplex PCR, and TCRdb's table has in-frame clones only and misses some. The data show 150,000 to 200,000 clones, more than 85% seen once. The data stem from a study of control samples from healthy donors and cancer patients. The CDR3 is 14 amino acids. Germline assignment: CDR1 MNHNS and CDR2 SASEGT. Trimming took off 3 bases at V and 4 bases at J, with 10 bases between the two ends. This TCR was recovered from a woman between 40 and 50 years old in good health. Input material: blood. The rearrangement uses TRBV6-1 and TRBJ1-3; no reliable D call. In DNA form, the CDR3 reads TGTGCCAGCAGTGAGACGTTTACAGGAAACACCATATATTTT. It translates to CASSETFTGNTIYF.